This T cell receptor (beta chain) was identified during a study of blood T cell repertoires in COVID-19 (dated by TCRdb to 2020 to 2022). As for the study more broadly: Samples covering the acute and convalescent phases of COVID-19 were provided by collaborators in the United States, Italy and Spain. The material from the prospective study consisted of cDNA or gDNA derived from T cells, B-cell-depleted T cells, or PBMCs. Subjects who had been exposed to COVID-19, were actively infected with it, or had recovered from it provided the deeply sampled blood TCRbeta repertoires that made up the dataset. A freely available public database, intended as a resource for researchers studying the immune response to SARS-CoV-2, is where the repertoires were released. Samples came from the ongoing ImmuneRACE study (first 160 participants) plus 1,254 subjects from 6 global collaborators. Sample metadata almost always included a de-identified subject ID, COVID-19 status, age in years and sex. Where HLA class I and class II types were available, the types were taken from metadata supplied by the sample provider, not from assay-based typing.

TCRbeta CDR3 regions were amplified from genomic DNA using the immunoSEQ Assay, a bias-controlled multiplex PCR. In the paper's pipeline: Within the assay, amplification of reference gene primers was used to estimate how many nucleated cells each sample contained. To quantify the absolute abundance of each unique TCRbeta CDR3 rearrangement, sequence reads were collapsed and filtered. For each sample, productive Simpson clonality was calculated as the square root of Simpson's diversity index across productive rearrangements. TCRdb's version of the immuneACCESS table is confined to in-frame rearrangements and falls short of the full clone set. An unresolved V gene accounts for under half of the shortfall where checked; the remainder is of unknown origin. V, J and clone size were drawn from that table, and D and trimming were deduced from the DNA. The sample includes 90,000 to 150,000 clones, with roughly 87% observed a single time. The ten top clones hold about 8% of the sample.

Collaborating institutions collected whole blood in K2EDTA tubes following their own protocols. For TCRbeta analysis, collaborators shipped samples as frozen whole blood, isolated PBMCs, or DNA extracted from either of those sample types. The CDR3 covers 13 residues, taking in both the cysteine and the phenylalanine. Only the CDR3 part of the read is kept: 39 bases, read in frame from the first base. The germline V gene (reference sequence) sets CDR1 to GTSNPN and CDR2 to SVGIG. Trimming leaves V shorter by 8 bases and J shorter by 3 bases, with the junction holding 6 bases beyond the gene matches. Remarks on this clone: The antigen this receptor binds is unknown. Per-base qualities were not stored, and no clone one base away is much larger.

Study-wide conclusions, independent of this receptor: How much clinical and demographic metadata was included differed by source and by participant, and the metadata was provided uncurated.

The sequence joins TRBV30 to TRBJ2-3, and 9 junctional nucleotides match TRBD1. Source material: peripheral blood. The receptor's source is a human donor in a cohort sampled during active COVID-19. The DNA sequence follows: TGTGCCCTCGACAGGGGGGAAACAGATACGCAGTATTTT. It translates as CALDRGETDTQYF.